These 27 T cell receptor beta chains share one sample of origin, sequenced in a study of beta chain features in type 1 diabetes. Sequenced material consisted of expressed TCRB transcripts (all of the isolated RNA was reverse transcribed). Method: immunoSEQ multiplex PCR; TCRdb's copy keeps in-frame clones and lacks some. The sample records about 900,000 clones, about a sixth being singletons. Source material: naive CD4+ T cells from blood. The receptors here all came from a young woman in good health.

V and J are TRBV7-9 and TRBJ2-7, with 9 bases aligning to TRBD1. Germline V gene data show CDR1 as SEHNR and CDR2 as FQNEAQ (reference sequence). This CDR3 is 12 amino acids long. The DNA for the CDR3 is TGTGCCAGCAGTCCGATCCCGGGACAGGGTATCGTC. The encoded protein is CASSPIPGQGIV.

This clone was recorded a few times. J is TRBJ2-5 and V is TRBV27; unclear D gene. V was trimmed by 6 bases and J by 0 bases, leaving 8 bases between them. The CDR3 sequence is 13 residues long. In germline, CDR1 is MNHEY, CDR2 SMNVEV (reference sequence). In DNA, the CDR3 is TGTGCCAGCAGCCGCCTGTACCAAGAGACCCAGTACTTC. It is translated as CASSRLYQETQYF.

The chain links TRBV7-2 to TRBJ2-5, with 15 bases matching TRBD2. J lost 2 bases, V lost 5 bases, and 6 bases had no gene match. Per the germline V gene, CDR1 is SGHTA and CDR2 is FQGNSA. The CDR3 loop spans 17 amino acids. CDR3 region: CASSPGLAGGYQETQYF. The CDR3 coding sequence is TGTGCCAGCAGCCCAGGACTAGCGGGAGGGTATCAAGAGACCCAGTACTTC.

This clone was observed a handful of times. This rearrangement joins TRBV5-4 to TRBJ2-3; a weak D match, TRBD2 (6 bases). V lost 3 bases to trimming and J lost 4 bases, with 12 bases between them. Germline assignment: CDR1 SGHNT and CDR2 YYREEE (reference sequence). This CDR3 region has 14 residues. CDR3 nucleotide sequence: TGTGCCAGCAGCTCTGGGGAGGTTGCAGATACGCAGTATTTT. The encoded protein is CASSSGEVADTQYF.

The chain employs TRBV6-5 and TRBJ2-7, with TRBD1 matching 9 bases. The CDR3 length is 15 residues. In germline, CDR1 is MNHEY, CDR2 SVGAGI. J was trimmed by 5 bases and V by 5 bases; bases with no gene match: 10. CDR3 bases: TGTGCCAGCAGTCCACGTCCGGGACAGGGCCACGAGCAGTACTTC. Protein product: CASSPRPGQGHEQYF.

The chain combines TRBV10-3 with TRBJ1-2; possibly TRBD1 for D (5 bases). Germline V gene sequence: CDR1 ENHRY, CDR2 SYGVKD. This CDR3 is built from 14 residues. V lost 3 bases, J lost 12 bases, and 20 bases lay in between. The CDR3 loop reads CAISDRQGTQSHTF. CDR3 nucleotide sequence: TGTGCCATCAGTGACAGGCAGGGAACTCAGTCCCACACCTTC.

With regard to this clone: Other DNA variants within this sample encode the same CDR3. The gene calls are TRBV9 and TRBJ2-1; 8 positions agree with TRBD2. The J segment lost 6 bases and the V segment lost 0 bases, leaving 5 bases of the junction unmatched. This CDR3 comprises 15 residues. CDR1 and CDR2 (germline): SGDLS, YYNGEE. CDR3 region: CASSVEGLAGNEQFF. CDR3 nucleotide sequence: TGTGCCAGCAGCGTAGAGGGCCTAGCGGGCAATGAGCAGTTCTTC.

This chain uses TRBV6-6 with TRBJ2-3; D is ambiguous. Germline assignment: CDR1 MNHNY and CDR2 SVGAGI (reference sequence). The length of the CDR3 is 14 residues. V gave up 4 bases and J gave up 14 bases, with 22 bases separating them. The chain's CDR3 is CASSFGDRSERRYF. CDR3 DNA sequence: TGTGCCAGCAGTTTTGGGGATCGGAGCGAACGGCGGTATTTT.

The chain is built from TRBV20-1 and TRBJ2-1, with D maybe TRBD2 (5 bases). The V end lost 6 bases, the J end lost 12 bases, and 12 bases lay between the germline ends. Per the germline V gene, CDR1 is DFQATT and CDR2 is SNEGSKA (reference sequence). This CDR3 has 10 amino acids. CDR3 region: CSALARWQFF. CDR3 nucleotide sequence: TGCAGTGCCTTAGCGAGGTGGCAGTTCTTC.

V usage is TRBV28 and J usage is TRBJ1-1; tentative D call: TRBD1 (5 bases). With 7 bases removed from V and 2 bases from J, the gap between germline ends came to 14 bases. CDR1 is MDHEN, CDR2 SYDVKM, per germline. This CDR3 has 14 residues. The CDR3 DNA follows: TGTGCCAGCACCCTTCCGGGACGAAACACTGAAGCTTTCTTT. Encoded protein: CASTLPGRNTEAFF.

In its sample, this clone was seen a few times. The chain combines TRBV21-1 with TRBJ2-7; the table's D call TRBD2 went unverified against the DNA. TRBV21-1 is a pseudogene locus. There are 13 residues in the CDR3. The CDR3 bases are TGTGCCAGCAGCAAAGAAGGAGTTCGCGAGCAGTACTTC. This codes for CASSKEGVREQYF.

The gene calls are TRBV14 and TRBJ2-1, with TRBD1 as a possible D gene (6 bases). V was pared by 3 bases and J by 2 bases, with 11 bases between. This CDR3 comprises 15 residues. Germline-derived CDR1 and CDR2 are SGHDN and FVKESK. The CDR3 DNA sequence: TGTGCCAGCAGCCAGTGGGGGCGACCCTACAATGAGCAGTTCTTC. Its protein product is CASSQWGRPYNEQFF.

J is TRBJ2-3 and V is TRBV7-8; TRBD1 agrees at 10 bases. The junction had 6 bases not matched to a gene; V was cut back by 4 bases and J by 2 bases. This CDR3 is 16 amino acids long. From germline, CDR1 is SGHVS and CDR2 FQNEAQ. CDR3 in amino acids: CASSWTGGKHTDTQYF. For the CDR3, the DNA is TGTGCCAGCAGCTGGACAGGGGGGAAACACACAGATACGCAGTATTTT.

This clone was seen a handful of times. The chain recombines TRBV7-8 with TRBJ2-5, with D possibly matching TRBD2 (5 bases). Germline V CDR1 and CDR2: SGHVS, FQNEAQ. There are 15 residues in the CDR3. Trimming removed 5 bases at V and 1 base at J, with 14 bases between. The CDR3 region is CASSPPLRAQETQYF. The CDR3 nucleotides read TGTGCCAGCAGCCCCCCCCTGCGGGCCCAAGAGACCCAGTACTTC.

This clone has just a few counts. The chain has TRBV7-2 and TRBJ2-1; D remains ambiguous. Trimming took off 2 bases at V and 1 base at J, with 12 bases between the two ends. Germline lookup yields CDR1 SGHTA and CDR2 FQGNSA. This CDR3 region has 16 residues. Here the CDR3 reads CASSLLGALSYNEQFF. In DNA form, the CDR3 reads TGTGCCAGCAGCTTATTGGGCGCGCTTTCCTACAATGAGCAGTTCTTC.

This clone has a handful of counts. The chain employs TRBV7-2 and TRBJ2-1; possibly TRBD2 for D (6 bases). The germline V gene has CDR1 SGHTA and CDR2 FQGNSA. Trimming removed 3 bases at V and 0 bases at J, with 9 bases between. The CDR3 is 15 residues long. CDR3 sequence (DNA): TGTGCCAGCAGCTTTGGTAGCGGCTCCTACAATGAGCAGTTCTTC. Translating it yields CASSFGSGSYNEQFF. The full variable domain, rest sourced from reference TRBV7-2 and TRBJ2-1, is GAGVSQSPSNKVTEKGKDVELRCDPISGHTALYWYRQSLGQGLEFLIYFQGNSAPDKSGLPSDRFSAERTGGSVSTLTIQRTQQEDSAVYLCASSFGSGSYNEQFFGPGTRLTVL.

This clone was counted only a few times. This chain links TRBV19 with TRBJ1-1, with TRBD1 matching over 9 bases. The CDR3 runs to 15 residues. Germline values: CDR1 LNHDA, CDR2 SQIVND (reference sequence). Unmatched junction bases numbered 12, after V lost 7 bases and J lost 6 bases. This CDR3 reads CASIHPGTGSSEAFF. The DNA for the CDR3 is TGTGCCAGTATCCACCCCGGGACAGGGAGCTCTGAAGCTTTCTTT.

This rearrangement joins TRBV7-9 to TRBJ2-1; no reliable D call. Germline V CDR1 and CDR2: SEHNR, FQNEAQ (reference sequence). The CDR3 sequence is 11 residues long. V lost 11 bases and J lost 6, with 11 bases in between. The CDR3 loop is CACDTGNEQFF. CDR3 coding DNA: TGTGCCTGTGACACTGGCAATGAGCAGTTCTTC. Combining the CDR3 with reference TRBV7-9 and TRBJ2-1 gives the whole variable domain DTGVSQNPRHKITKRGQNVTFRCDPISEHNRLYWYRQTLGQGPEFLTYFQNEAQLEKSRLLSDRFSAERPKGSFSTLEIQRTEQGDSAMYLCACDTGNEQFFGPGTRLTVL.

The gene calls are TRBV27 and TRBJ2-7, with 13 bases matching TRBD2. Unmatched junction bases numbered 10, after V lost 0 bases and J lost 5 bases. Per the germline V gene, CDR1 is MNHEY and CDR2 is SMNVEV (reference sequence). CDR3 length: 18 residues. The CDR3 protein is CASSLSKISGLAGHEQYF. The DNA of the CDR3 is TGTGCCAGCAGTTTATCAAAAATTTCGGGACTAGCGGGGCACGAGCAGTACTTC.

V usage is TRBV10-3 and J usage is TRBJ2-5; TRBD1 aligns across 8 bases. The CDR3 loop spans 15 amino acids. V lost 3 bases and J lost 5; bases outside the gene matches: 8. CDR1 is ENHRY, CDR2 SYGVKD, per germline. The CDR3 protein is CAISEGAGGWETQYF. Here the CDR3 DNA reads TGTGCCATCAGTGAAGGCGCAGGGGGCTGGGAGACCCAGTACTTC.

The rearrangement links TRBV9 to TRBJ2-3, with TRBD2 as a possible D gene (6 bases). CDR1 is SGDLS, CDR2 YYNGEE, per germline. V was pared by 0 bases and J by 4 bases, with 9 bases between. The CDR3 loop spans 14 amino acids. CDR3 loop: CASSVAPSADTQYF. DNA for the CDR3: TGTGCCAGCAGCGTAGCCCCTAGCGCAGATACGCAGTATTTT. The full variable domain, with the rest looked up from reference TRBV9 and TRBJ2-3, is DSGVTQTPKHLITATGQRVTLRCSPRSGDLSVYWYQQSLDQGLQFLIQYYNGEERAKGNILERFSAQQFPDLHSELNLSSLELGDSALYFCASSVAPSADTQYFGPGTRLTVL.

The chain combines TRBV7-2 with TRBJ2-3, with TRBD2 identical over 9 bases. This CDR3 region has 14 residues. Trimming removed 2 bases from V and 6 bases from J; junction bases left unmatched: 3. Germline V gene sequence: CDR1 SGHTA, CDR2 FQGNSA. The CDR3 DNA sequence: TGTGCCAGCAGCTTAACGCGGGAGGGGGATACGCAGTATTTT. This sequence encodes CASSLTREGDTQYF.

Only a few counts were recorded for this clone. DNA for the CDR3: TGTGCCAGCAGTTACTCGACTAGCGGGAGTACATACGAGCAGTACTTC. Translation gives CASSYSTSGSTYEQYF. The J gene is TRBJ2-7, the V gene TRBV6-5; 12 nucleotides line up with TRBD2. The CDR3 has 16 residues. The V and J ends lost 0 bases and 4 bases, in that order; junction bases with no gene match: 4. From germline, CDR1 is MNHEY and CDR2 SVGAGI.

This clone was counted once. The genes are TRBV18 and TRBJ1-5; D is uncertain. The V gene lost 3 bases and the J gene lost 5 bases, with 17 bases spanning the gap. The CDR3 runs 16 residues. From germline, CDR1 is KGHSH and CDR2 LQKENI. This CDR3 is CASSPAELSSYQPQHF. The CDR3 coding sequence is TGTGCCAGCTCACCCGCTGAGTTAAGTTCCTATCAGCCCCAGCATTTT.

The genes are TRBV7-2 and TRBJ2-1, with a possible D match to TRBD2 (6 bases). The CDR3 totals 15 residues. Germline V gives CDR1 SGHTA, CDR2 FQGNSA. V lost 4 bases and J lost 8, with 18 bases in between. The CDR3 DNA sequence: TGTGCCAGCAGCTCAAGACTAGGCCGATGGGATGAGCAGTTCTTC. Protein sequence: CASSSRLGRWDEQFF.

This clone came up a few times. CDR3: CASSSPGLAVNEQFF. The CDR3 nucleotides read TGTGCCAGCAGCTCTCCGGGACTAGCCGTCAATGAGCAGTTCTTC. The rearrangement links TRBV4-2 to TRBJ2-1, with 9 bases aligning to TRBD2. This CDR3 spans 15 amino acids. Germline trimming cut 5 bases from V and 6 bases from J; bases unmatched to any gene: 8. Germline CDR1 reads LGHNA; CDR2 reads YNFKEQ.

This clone showed up just a few times. The chain couples TRBV19 to TRBJ1-1; D remains ambiguous. Germline values: CDR1 LNHDA, CDR2 SQIVND (reference sequence). Trimming shortened V by 4 bases and J by 5 bases, and 11 bases separated the two germline ends. CDR3 size: 13 residues. The CDR3 is CASSTQAGTEAFF. The CDR3 DNA reads TGTGCCAGTAGTACCCAGGCAGGTACTGAAGCTTTCTTT. Full variable domain (remainder filled in from reference TRBV19 and TRBJ1-1): DGGITQSPKYLFRKEGQNVTLSCEQNLNHDAMYWYRQDPGQGLRLIYYSQIVNDFQKGDIAEGYSVSREKKESFPLTVTSAQKNPTAFYLCASSTQAGTEAFFGQGTRLTVV.